This T cell receptor (beta chain) is from a study of blood T cell repertoires in COVID-19. In germline, CDR1 is SNHLY, CDR2 FYNNEI. V was clipped by 7 bases and J by 7 bases; unmatched bases: 6. The CDR3 has 13 residues. Per the original methods: By means of reference gene primer amplification, nucleated cell counts were estimated. TCRdb's copy holds only in-frame clones and misses some; the assay was immunoSEQ multiplex PCR. The V and J calls and clone size come from that table; D and trimming were worked out from the DNA. The sample carries 100,000 or so clones, around 86% recorded once. Those who participated ranged in age from about 18 to 95 years and resided in 20 to 25 US areas. Participants reported their clinical history, and cohort assignment relied on those reports.

The sample was PBMCs or T cells enriched from blood (not recorded which). The source is a woman aged 45-60 years who had recovered from COVID-19. The chain uses TRBV2 and TRBJ2-7, with 11 bases identical to TRBD1. In DNA form, the CDR3 reads TGTGCCAGCAATGGACAGGGGGCGGGGGAGCAGTACTTC. Translated, it gives CASNGQGAGEQYF.